The entry below describes one TCR beta chain. This clonotype has a handful of counts. The antigen this receptor binds is unknown. Base qualities are not at hand, and no much larger clone is one base apart. The TCR beta CDR3 regions were amplified from the RNA transcripts. A first-round RT-PCR of the TCR CDR3 used the HTBI primer set with the Qiagen OneStep RT-PCR kit. A second multiplex PCR round built the libraries, followed by size selection and purification. The libraries were sequenced on an Illumina HiSeq2000 using paired-end 100 bp reads. The original methods were these. SOAPnuke was used to process the raw data, removing reads that contained adapters or uncalled bases, had a mean Phred below 15, or lacked an exact match to the constant primer or identifier. High-quality paired reads were merged using COPE v1.2.5, and each unique nucleotide sequence was defined as a clonotype. MiTCR v1.1 was used to align the clonotypes against IMGT TRBV, TRBD and TRBJ reference segments. The analysis included only V-J combinations with a frequency above 0.0001, which together covered around 99% of the repertoires. The TCS score was defined as F50 (clonal expansion) divided by E x V (chaos), with BLOSUM62-based TCRdist calculated between CDR3 peptides within each V-J. Welch's t-statistics and random forest reduced around 520 V-J features to roughly 13, which were used in a naive Bayes classifier (R e1071). TCRdb redid the processing of the public reads, applying fastp at Q25 and MiXCR, and retained in-frame beta chains. Merged by CDR3 protein, the rows form single entries marked with the most common genes and DNA. These V and J calls rely on TCRdb rather than the paper's analysis. This sample lists about 360,000 distinct CDR3 sequences; roughly 13% were detected once. Around 9.2% of the sample lies in the top ten.

The data stem from a study of T cells in Graves' hyperthyroidism and ophthalmopathy (dated by TCRdb to about 2019). Background for the entire study: Peripheral blood was collected at initial diagnosis, before any treatment. A discovery cohort of roughly 96 patients, 43 with Graves' ophthalmopathy and fewer than 65 with stable Graves' hyperthyroidism, was used to find distinguishing TCR V-J signatures. Prospective prediction of ophthalmopathy was tested in an independent validation cohort of fewer than 20 hyperthyroidism patients and around 16 patients who later progressed to ophthalmopathy. The 90 to 100 discovery patients were randomly divided into training and test sets at a 7:3 ratio. The study also compared thyroid tissue and blood T-cell repertoires from more than 5 Graves' hyperthyroidism patients. Following sampling, methimazole starting at 30 mg daily was given to hyperthyroidism patients, and high-dose intravenous methylprednisolone was given to ophthalmopathy patients. According to the paper, TCR Vbeta CDR3 sequencing was carried out on more than 120 peripheral blood samples, which came from fewer than 50 ophthalmopathy, around 74 hyperthyroidism and some 17 progressor patients.

Stable Graves' hyperthyroidism was defined as no progression to ophthalmopathy during 18 months of follow-up. Hyperthyroidism patients were aged 18 to 65 years and newly diagnosed, with disease duration of less than 2 months. The study excluded patients with uncontrolled infections, other autoimmune diseases, pregnancy or lactation. Diagnoses were established on the basis of clinical symptoms, serum thyroxine and TRAb, thyroid ultrasound, and orbital computed tomography. PBMCs were isolated from 8 to 10 ml of fresh peripheral blood by Ficoll-Paque density gradient centrifugation. Total RNA was extracted with Trizol reagent, and quality was checked on an Agilent 2100 Bioanalyzer. Findings and caveats that apply to the study as a whole: In validation, the model predicted progression to ophthalmopathy with roughly 70% sensitivity and 72% to 85% specificity, a median of 6.5 months before onset. Sample size was not statistically predetermined, and blinding of investigators to group allocation was not performed. A 13 V-J signature model separated ophthalmopathy from stable hyperthyroidism, with roughly 88% sensitivity and around 84% specificity in cross-validation and 80%/75% in testing. Blood samples also contained most of the expanded thyroid clonotypes (frequency above 0.001), which suggests that blood repertoires may reflect thyroid immune responses.

The CDR3 contains 16 residues, cysteine and phenylalanine counted. Only the CDR3 region is kept as DNA, spanning 48 bases read in frame from base 1. V trim: 2 bases; J trim: 5 bases; unmatched bases: 7. As encoded in the germline V gene, CDR1 is MNHEY while CDR2 is SVGAGI. The sequenced sample was blood. Here the chain combines TRBV6-5 and TRBJ1-5; 9 central nucleotides agree with TRBD1. The TCR originated in a young woman with Graves' hyperthyroidism. The sequence in DNA is TGTGCCAGCAGTTACCCATCGGGACAGGGCCATCAGCCCCAGCATTTT. This translates into CASSYPSGQGHQPQHF.